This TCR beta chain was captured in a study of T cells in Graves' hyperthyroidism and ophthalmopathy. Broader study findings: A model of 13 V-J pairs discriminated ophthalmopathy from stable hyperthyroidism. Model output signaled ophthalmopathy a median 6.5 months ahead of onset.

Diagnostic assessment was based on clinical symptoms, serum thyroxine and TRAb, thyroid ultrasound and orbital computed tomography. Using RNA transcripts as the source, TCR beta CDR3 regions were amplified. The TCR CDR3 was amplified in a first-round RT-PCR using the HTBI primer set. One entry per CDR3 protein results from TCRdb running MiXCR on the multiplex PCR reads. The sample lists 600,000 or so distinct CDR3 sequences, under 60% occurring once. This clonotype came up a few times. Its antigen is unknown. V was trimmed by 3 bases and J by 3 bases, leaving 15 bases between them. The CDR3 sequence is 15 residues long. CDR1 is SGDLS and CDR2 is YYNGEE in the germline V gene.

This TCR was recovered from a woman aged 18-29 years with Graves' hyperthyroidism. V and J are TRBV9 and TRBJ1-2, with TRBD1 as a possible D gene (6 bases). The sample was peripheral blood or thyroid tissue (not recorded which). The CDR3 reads CASSAQSAGDYGYTF. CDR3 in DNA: TGTGCCAGCAGCGCCCAGTCGGCAGGGGACTATGGCTACACCTTC.